A selection of T cell receptor beta chains follows, all from one sample in a study of blood T cell repertoires in COVID-19. Assay: immunoSEQ multiplex PCR; the TCRdb copy retains only in-frame clones and omits some. The table records about 250,000 clones, about 89% of them present only once. Specimen: peripheral blood. All receptors come from a man aged 30-40 years with acute or convalescent COVID-19. Both conserved end residues are part of each CDR3. The D gene is left open where the match is weak. Clone size appears in some rows only: once, few, many, or a class for an expanded clone.

>TRBJ2-7|TRBV5-6|TRBD1|10|.
CASSLRTGRF
TGTGCCAGCAGCCTGCGGACAGGCCGCTTC
>TRBJ2-3|TRBV5-8|TRBD2|17|.
CASSFTAGTSGTDTQYF
TGTGCCAGCAGCTTCACCGCCGGGACTAGCGGCACAGATACGCAGTATTTT
>TRBJ2-7|TRBV6-1|TRBD2|15|.
CASSEQTSGSYEQYF
TGTGCCAGCAGTGAACAAACTAGCGGGAGCTACGAGCAGTACTTC
>TRBJ2-7|TRBV2|.|13|.
CASSLDSSYEQYF
TGTGCCAGCAGTTTAGACAGCTCCTACGAGCAGTACTTC
>TRBJ2-1|TRBV4-1|.|15|.
CASSQKDSLAGEQFF
TGCGCCAGCAGCCAGAAAGATTCACTCGCAGGGGAGCAGTTCTTC
>TRBJ1-2|TRBV2|.|13|.
CASSEETVSGYTF
TGTGCCAGCAGTGAAGAGACAGTGAGTGGCTACACCTTC
>TRBJ2-7|TRBV11-2|TRBD1|15|.
CASSLRGTGTYEQYF
TGTGCCAGCAGCCTGAGAGGGACAGGGACCTACGAGCAGTACTTC
>TRBJ1-1|TRBV15|.|14|.
CATSIQGWGTEAFF
TGTGCCACCAGCATTCAGGGGTGGGGCACTGAAGCTTTCTTT
>TRBJ1-1|TRBV6-2/TRBV6-3|.|16|.
CASSYRAGATNTEAFF
TGTGCCAGCAGTTACCGGGCAGGGGCCACTAACACTGAAGCTTTCTTT
>TRBJ2-3|TRBV20-1|TRBD1|13|once
CSAIDRVPDTQYF
TGCAGTGCTATTGACAGGGTCCCAGATACGCAGTATTTT
>TRBJ2-3|TRBV7-3|.|15|few
CASSPGVGVADTQYF
TGTGCCAGCAGCCCGGGGGTAGGAGTGGCAGATACGCAGTATTTT
>TRBJ2-2|TRBV30|TRBD2|15|.
CAQTMGLAFSGELFF
TGTGCCCAAACTATGGGACTAGCGTTTTCCGGGGAGCTGTTTTTT
>TRBJ2-1|TRBV5-1|TRBD2|15|few
CASSRTSGGYNEQFF
TGCGCCAGCAGCCGGACTAGCGGGGGGTACAATGAGCAGTTCTTC
>TRBJ2-1|TRBV4-2|.|15|few
CASSLRAGSGNEQFF
TGTGCCAGCAGCCTACGCGCGGGTTCCGGGAATGAGCAGTTCTTC
>TRBJ2-3|TRBV7-2|.|16|.
CASSKQQGSSTDTQYF
TGTGCCAGCAGCAAGCAACAGGGATCTTCCACAGATACGCAGTATTTT
>TRBJ2-1|TRBV5-5|TRBD2|16|.
CASSLGPQLARNEQFF
TGTGCCAGCAGCTTGGGGCCCCAACTAGCGAGAAATGAGCAGTTCTTC
>TRBJ2-3|TRBV29-1|TRBD2|13|.
CSAILAGADTQYF
TGCAGCGCCATACTAGCGGGAGCAGATACGCAGTATTTT
>TRBJ1-1|TRBV25-1|.|12|.
CASSEWGHGAFF
TGTGCCAGCAGTGAATGGGGGCATGGAGCTTTCTTT
>TRBJ1-5|TRBV30|.|12|.
CAWGQFNQPQHF
TGTGCCTGGGGACAGTTTAATCAGCCCCAGCATTTT
>TRBJ1-2|TRBV18|TRBD1|17|.
CASSPASGTGLSYGYTF
TGTGCCAGCTCACCCGCGAGCGGGACAGGTCTAAGCTATGGCTACACCTTC
>TRBJ1-6|TRBV28|.|14|few
CASLKSSYNSPLHF
TGTGCCAGTTTGAAGAGCTCCTATAATTCACCCCTCCACTTT
>TRBJ1-2|TRBV5-4|TRBD1|15|.
CASSLYGTGENGYTF
TGTGCCAGCAGCTTATACGGGACAGGGGAAAATGGCTACACCTTC
>TRBJ1-2|TRBV28|.|11|.
CASSSTAFYTF
TGTGCCAGCAGTTCCACAGCTTTCTACACCTTC
>TRBJ1-5|TRBV28|.|12|.
CASTGRGQPQHF
TGTGCCAGCACGGGCCGGGGGCAGCCCCAGCATTTT
>TRBJ2-7|TRBV27|.|13|.
CASSLSSRYEQYF
TGTGCCAGCAGTTTATCGAGTCGCTACGAGCAGTACTTC
>TRBJ2-4|TRBV6-2/TRBV6-3|.|13|.
CASSLTALNIQYF
TGTGCCAGCAGCCTGACAGCCTTAAACATTCAGTACTTC
>TRBJ2-7|TRBV13|TRBD1|21|once
CASSDRDRGLGRALQGYEQYF
TGTGCCAGCAGCGACCGGGACAGGGGGCTCGGGAGGGCTCTTCAGGGCTACGAGCAGTACTTC
>TRBJ1-3|TRBV2|.|15|.
CASSESGRSGNTIYF
TGTGCCAGCAGTGAGTCAGGGAGGTCTGGAAACACCATATATTTT
>TRBJ1-1|TRBV19|.|14|.
CASSDQGLNTEAFF
TGTGCCAGTAGTGACCAGGGGTTGAACACTGAAGCTTTCTTT
>TRBJ2-7|TRBV2|TRBD1|12|.
CASRDRGHEQYF
TGTGCCAGCAGAGACAGGGGGCACGAGCAGTACTTC
>TRBJ2-6|TRBV7-3|TRBD2|17|.
CASSLLAGDSGANVLTF
TGTGCCAGCAGCTTACTAGCGGGGGACTCTGGGGCCAACGTCCTGACTTTC
>TRBJ2-1|TRBV7-6|TRBD2|15|.
CASSSGGAGINEQFF
TGTGCCAGCAGCTCCGGAGGAGCGGGGATCAATGAGCAGTTCTTC
>TRBJ1-5|TRBV7-2|TRBD1|13|.
CASSRDRRQPQHF
TGTGCCAGCAGCAGGGACAGGCGTCAGCCCCAGCATTTT
>TRBJ1-3|TRBV6-6|.|15|.
CASSYDPGERNTIYF
TGTGCCAGCAGTTACGATCCAGGGGAGAGAAACACCATATATTTT
>TRBJ1-2|TRBV27|.|18|.
CASSLIRSPVEGDSGYTF
TGTGCCAGCAGTCTAATCCGCTCCCCTGTTGAGGGGGATAGTGGCTACACCTTC
>TRBJ2-1|TRBV10-3|TRBD1|15|.
CAIDNSHQGANEQFF
TGTGCCATCGACAATTCCCACCAGGGGGCTAATGAGCAGTTCTTC
>TRBJ2-7|TRBV29-1|TRBD2|15|.
CSVGGTSGRPYEQYF
TGCAGCGTGGGGGGGACTAGCGGGAGACCTTACGAGCAGTACTTC
>TRBJ1-2|TRBV19|TRBD1|17|.
CASSLLLRQGANYGYTF
TGTGCCAGTAGTCTCCTCCTTCGGCAGGGGGCGAACTATGGCTACACCTTC
>TRBJ2-7|TRBV6-4|TRBD2|13|.
CASSDGRAHEQYF
TGTGCCAGCAGTGACGGGAGGGCCCACGAGCAGTACTTC
>TRBJ1-3|TRBV6-1|TRBD1|16|.
CASSDRGTAAGNTIYF
TGTGCCAGCAGTGACCGAGGGACAGCAGCTGGAAACACCATATATTTT
>TRBJ2-5|TRBV7-2|TRBD1|15|.
CASSLESAGGATQYF
TGTGCCAGCAGCTTAGAGTCCGCAGGGGGCGCGACCCAGTACTTC
>TRBJ1-3|TRBV9|TRBD1|17|.
CASSVEQGGISGNTIYF
TGTGCCAGCAGCGTAGAACAGGGGGGCATCTCTGGAAACACCATATATTTT
>TRBJ2-5|TRBV6-5|.|15|.
CASSYDAGFGETQYF
TGTGCCAGCAGTTACGATGCAGGGTTCGGGGAGACCCAGTACTTC
>TRBJ1-6|TRBV6-1|.|12|once
CASSETGWALHF
TGTGCCAGCAGTGAAACAGGCTGGGCCCTCCACTTT
>TRBJ2-2|TRBV20-1|TRBD2|19|.
CSASQGLAGGFVGTGELFF
TGCAGTGCTAGTCAGGGACTAGCGGGGGGATTCGTCGGGACCGGGGAGCTGTTTTTT
>TRBJ1-1|TRBV6-5|.|13|.
CASRYLKNTEAFF
TGTGCCAGCAGATACTTAAAGAACACTGAAGCTTTCTTT
>TRBJ2-1|TRBV7-2|TRBD2|18|.
CASSLASGGASSYNEQFF
TGTGCCAGCAGCTTAGCCAGCGGGGGGGCGTCCTCCTACAATGAGCAGTTCTTC
>TRBJ2-1|TRBV5-4|.|15|.
CASSSRGRLDNEQFF
TGTGCCAGCAGCTCTAGAGGGAGACTTGACAATGAGCAGTTCTTC
>TRBJ2-5|TRBV9|TRBD1|15|.
CASSPGQGRGETQYF
TGTGCCAGCAGCCCTGGACAGGGGAGGGGTGAGACCCAGTACTTC
>TRBJ2-3|TRBV7-9|TRBD1|15|.
CASNPTGTATDTQYF
TGTGCCAGCAACCCAACGGGGACAGCCACAGATACGCAGTATTTT
>TRBJ2-5|TRBV27|.|17|.
CASSLYGERKAQETQYF
TGTGCCAGCAGTTTATATGGCGAGCGGAAAGCTCAAGAGACCCAGTACTTC
>TRBJ2-1|TRBV13|.|13|.
CASSLDGKNEQFF
TGTGCCAGCAGCTTAGACGGTAAGAATGAGCAGTTCTTC
>TRBJ1-6|TRBV21-1|.|19|.
CASSRTPGQGSSYNSPLHF
TGTGCCAGCAGCAGGACTCCGGGACAGGGGAGCTCCTATAATTCACCCCTCCACTTT
>TRBJ1-5|TRBV18|TRBD1|13|.
CASSRQGGQPQHF
TGTGCCAGCTCCAGACAGGGGGGGCAGCCCCAGCATTTT
>TRBJ2-7|TRBV28|.|16|once
CASSLAGPVNSYEQYF
TGTGCCAGCAGTTTAGCAGGTCCGGTGAACTCCTACGAGCAGTACTTC
>TRBJ1-4|TRBV7-9|.|13|.
CASSLDLRDRLFF
TGTGCCAGCAGCTTAGATTTAAGAGACAGACTGTTTTTT
>TRBJ2-7|TRBV28|TRBD2|17|.
CASSSPGLATSSYEQYF
TGTGCCAGCAGTTCACCGGGACTAGCGACGAGCTCCTACGAGCAGTACTTC